The 24 T cell receptor beta chains below were found in one sample sequenced in a study of control samples from healthy donors and cancer patients. Sequenced by immunoSEQ multiplex PCR; TCRdb stores in-frame clones only, minus some. The table includes about 180,000 clones, around nine tenths detected once. The sequenced sample was blood. The receptors stem from a man aged 25 to 45 in good health.

CDR3 nucleotide sequence: TGCAGCGTTGGGGACAGAATGAACACTGAAGCTTTCTTT. It yields the protein CSVGDRMNTEAFF. The chain carries TRBV29-1 and TRBJ1-1; TRBD1 matches 7 bases. The V gene end was trimmed by 4 bases and the J gene end by 0 bases; junction bases not matched to a gene: 2. CDR1 and CDR2 (germline): SQVTM, ANQGSEA. The CDR3 runs 13 residues.

The chain has TRBV19 and TRBJ1-5; perhaps TRBD1 as D (6 bases). V gave up 1 base and J gave up 6 bases, with 10 bases separating them. CDR1 is LNHDA, CDR2 SQIVND, per germline (reference sequence). This CDR3 comprises 14 residues. CDR3 bases: TGTGCCAGTAGTATAGTGCAGGGGCGTCAGCCCCAGCATTTT. It translates to CASSIVQGRQPQHF.

This clone was counted only a few times. This chain uses TRBV6-5 with TRBJ2-7; D is unresolved. The CDR3 is 12 residues long. Trimming took 10 bases from V and 2 from J, leaving 12 bases between them. The germline V gene encodes CDR1 MNHEY and CDR2 SVGAGI. CDR3 in DNA: TGTGCCACAGAAACAGAGGCCTACGAGCAGTACTTC. Amino acids: CATETEAYEQYF.

This chain connects TRBV9 to TRBJ2-5, with 9 bases aligning to TRBD1. The germline CDR1 and CDR2 sequences are SGDLS and YYNGEE. The CDR3 totals 14 residues. Trimming cost V 4 bases and J 3 bases; bases outside gene matches: 4. The CDR3 sequence is CASSPRTGEETQYF. The CDR3 DNA follows: TGTGCCAGCAGCCCCCGGACAGGGGAAGAGACCCAGTACTTC.

CDR3 nucleotides: TGTGCCAGCAGTTTGTTAGCGGGGGCCTACGAGCAGTACTTC. It specifies CASSLLAGAYEQYF. This chain uses TRBV28 with TRBJ2-7, with 9 bases that match TRBD2. The CDR3 totals 14 residues. With 3 bases clipped from V and 2 bases from J, the junction kept 2 bases outside the gene matches. Germline CDR1 reads MDHEN; CDR2 reads SYDVKM.

V and J are TRBV6-5 and TRBJ2-1, with TRBD2 matching 11 bases. The CDR3 covers 16 residues. V gave up 2 bases and J gave up 4 bases; unmatched junction bases: 4. The germline CDR1 and CDR2 sequences are MNHEY and SVGAGI. This CDR3 reads CASSYPTSGVYNEQFF. For the CDR3, the DNA is TGTGCCAGCAGTTACCCGACTAGCGGGGTATACAATGAGCAGTTCTTC.

The gene calls are TRBV7-9 and TRBJ1-2; D gene uncertain. Germline CDR1 reads SEHNR; CDR2 reads FQNEAQ (reference sequence). The CDR3 runs 15 residues. The V and J ends lost 5 bases and 0 bases respectively, with 13 bases between them. CDR3 sequence: CASSPPGAANYGYTF. The CDR3 coding sequence is TGTGCCAGCAGCCCCCCCGGTGCTGCTAACTATGGCTACACCTTC.

The V and J genes are TRBV10-1 and TRBJ1-1; tentative D call: TRBD1 (5 bases). The CDR3 extends over 13 amino acids. V lost 2 bases, J lost 4 bases, and 8 bases lay in between. Germline assignment: CDR1 WNHNN and CDR2 SYGVQD (reference sequence). CDR3 region: CASSEGGSTEAFF. DNA of the CDR3: TGCGCCAGCAGTGAGGGGGGTTCCACTGAAGCTTTCTTT.

This chain uses TRBV7-2 with TRBJ2-7; D remains unclear. V dropped 2 bases and J dropped 1 base, with 18 bases sitting between them. This CDR3 is 17 amino acids long. The germline V gene has CDR1 SGHTA and CDR2 FQGNSA. Here the CDR3 reads CASSLNSGWSGSYEQYF. Here the CDR3 DNA reads TGTGCCAGCAGCTTAAACTCCGGGTGGAGTGGTTCCTACGAGCAGTACTTC.

The V call is TRBV6-5, the J call TRBJ1-5, with TRBD1 as a possible D gene (5 bases). The CDR3 is 14 residues long. V was trimmed by 6 bases and J by 5 bases, leaving 14 bases between them. Germline V gene data show CDR1 as MNHEY and CDR2 as SVGAGI. CDR3 protein: CASRGRAGHQPQHF. The CDR3 nucleotides read TGTGCCAGCAGGGGACGGGCCGGGCATCAGCCCCAGCATTTT.

The rearrangement joins TRBV11-2 to TRBJ1-2; a weak D match, TRBD1 (6 bases). V gave up 0 bases and J gave up 8 bases, with 13 bases separating them. CDR1 and CDR2 from the germline V gene are SGHAT and FQNNGV. The CDR3 is made up of 14 amino acids. The CDR3 loop reads CASSLEWAGAGYTF. The CDR3, as DNA: TGTGCCAGCAGCTTAGAGTGGGCAGGGGCGGGCTACACCTTC.

The chain uses TRBV27 and TRBJ1-6; D remains ambiguous. The CDR3 covers 15 residues. The germline CDR1 and CDR2 sequences are MNHEY and SMNVEV (reference sequence). Trimming removed 2 bases from V and 10 bases from J, with 15 bases in between. CDR3 coding DNA: TGTGCCAGCAGTTTAGGGCCAGGAGGCACCTCACCCCTCCACTTT. Translated, it gives CASSLGPGGTSPLHF.

CDR3 sequence: CASSQNRGMNTEAFF. The CDR3 DNA reads TGTGCCAGCTCACAGAACAGGGGAATGAACACTGAAGCTTTCTTT. V and J are TRBV18 and TRBJ1-1; 7 positions match TRBD1. The V gene end was trimmed by 4 bases and the J gene end by 0 bases; junction bases not matched to a gene: 5. The length of the CDR3 is 15 residues. Germline CDR1 reads KGHSH; CDR2 reads LQKENI.

The chain couples TRBV5-5 to TRBJ1-1; a weak D match, TRBD1 (6 bases). In germline, CDR1 is SGHKS, CDR2 YYEKEE (reference sequence). The CDR3 contains 15 residues. The ends were cut back, 4 bases at V and 4 bases at J, with 17 bases in the middle. The CDR3 spells CASSIQQGVGTEAFF. The CDR3 nucleotides read TGTGCCAGCAGCATTCAACAGGGCGTTGGCACTGAAGCTTTCTTT.

This clone was observed once. The chain links TRBV24-1 to TRBJ2-3, with D perhaps TRBD2 (6 bases). Looked up from germline, CDR1 is KGHDR and CDR2 is SFDVKD. The V end lost 2 bases, the J end lost 5 bases, and 10 bases lay between the germline ends. The CDR3 has 14 amino acids. The CDR3 coding sequence is TGTGCCACCAGTGATTCGAGGCGGGGAGATACGCAGTATTTT. Translating gives CATSDSRRGDTQYF.

The CDR3 sequence: CASSSRQLNQPQHF. The CDR3 coding sequence is TGTGCCAGCAGCTCTAGACAGCTCAATCAGCCCCAGCATTTT. The V gene is TRBV7-9, the J gene TRBJ1-5; tentative D call: TRBD1 (5 bases). V shed 4 bases and J shed 3 bases, with 10 bases lying between them. This CDR3 has 14 amino acids. The V gene's germline CDR1 is SEHNR and CDR2 FQNEAQ (reference sequence).

This sequence joins TRBV4-1 and TRBJ2-1, with 9 bases matching TRBD2. Germline trimming cut 1 base from V and 7 bases from J; bases unmatched to any gene: 11. The CDR3 totals 17 residues. From germline, CDR1 is MGHRA and CDR2 YSYEKL. Here the CDR3 DNA reads TGCGCCAGCAGCCAAGGGCCTGGACTAGCGCCTAGGAATGAGCAGTTCTTC. It yields the protein CASSQGPGLAPRNEQFF.

This chain joins TRBV10-2 and TRBJ1-5; D unresolved. Germline CDR1 WSHSY, CDR2 SAAADI. V was trimmed by 8 bases and J by 5 bases, leaving 16 bases between them. The CDR3 consists of 14 residues. CDR3 sequence: CASGVRLGDQPQHF. The CDR3 DNA reads as TGCGCCAGCGGAGTGCGTCTCGGCGATCAGCCCCAGCATTTT.

Note on this clone: Within the sample, other DNA sequences also encode this same CDR3. The chain joins TRBV9 to TRBJ2-5, with D tentatively TRBD2 (6 bases). Germline V gene sequence: CDR1 SGDLS, CDR2 YYNGEE. V was trimmed by 2 bases and J by 7 bases, leaving 15 bases between them. There are 14 residues in the CDR3. CDR3 region: CASSVGEEGRTQYF. CDR3 nucleotides: TGTGCCAGCAGCGTTGGCGAGGAGGGGCGGACCCAGTACTTC.

The chain links TRBV19 to TRBJ2-3; the D gene is possibly TRBD2 (6 bases). The CDR3 spans 13 residues. Germline assignment: CDR1 LNHDA and CDR2 SQIVND (reference sequence). Trimming pared 4 bases from V and 6 bases from J, leaving 11 bases between. The CDR3 sequence: CASSRLVWDTQYF. CDR3 DNA sequence: TGTGCCAGTAGTAGACTAGTTTGGGATACGCAGTATTTT.

This clone was seen only once. The V gene is TRBV9, the J gene TRBJ1-1; 9 bases fit TRBD1. The germline V gene has CDR1 SGDLS and CDR2 YYNGEE. The CDR3 sequence is 16 residues long. With 0 bases clipped from V and 4 bases from J, the junction kept 7 bases outside the gene matches. The CDR3 protein is CASSVEYATGGTEAFF. CDR3 DNA: TGTGCCAGCAGCGTAGAGTACGCGACAGGGGGCACTGAAGCTTTCTTT.

DNA for the CDR3: TGCGCCAGCAGCTCAACTAACCGGGACAGGGGAAATTCACCCCTCCACTTT. Its protein is CASSSTNRDRGNSPLHF. The chain has TRBV5-1 and TRBJ1-6, with TRBD1 matching over 10 bases. V lost 3 bases to trimming and J lost 7 bases; unmatched junction nucleotides: 10. The CDR3 has 17 amino acids. Germline values: CDR1 SGHRS, CDR2 YFSETQ.

This clone was observed at least ten times. The chain uses TRBV6-4 and TRBJ2-1, with TRBD1 matching 9 bases. The V gene's germline CDR1 is MRHNA and CDR2 SNTAGT. The V gene end was trimmed by 6 bases and the J gene end by 15 bases; junction bases not matched to a gene: 6. This CDR3 is 11 amino acids long. DNA for the CDR3: TGTGCCAGCAGGGGACAGGGAGCGTGGTTCTTC. Translation: CASRGQGAWFF.

The chain joins TRBV5-6 to TRBJ2-7, with 8 nucleotides matching TRBD2. The CDR3 is 15 amino acids. Germline-derived CDR1 and CDR2 are SGHDT and YYEEEE. J gave up 4 bases and V 0 bases, and 6 bases lay outside the gene matches. CDR3 region: CASSLGIAGRYEQYF. The CDR3 DNA is TGTGCCAGCAGCTTGGGGATAGCGGGGCGTTACGAGCAGTACTTC.